The rows below give T cell receptor beta chains drawn from one sample of a study of blood T cell repertoires in COVID-19. Generated by immunoSEQ multiplex PCR, the TCRdb table keeps only in-frame clones and is missing some. This sample has fewer than 500,000 clones, with about 90% found just once. The specimen sequenced was peripheral blood. The receptors here all came from a man between 18 and 35 years old with COVID-19, enrolled during active disease. Both conserved end residues are part of each CDR3. D genes are given only for firm matches. A row's size may be missing; if present it is once, few, many or a size class.

>TRBV5-6|TRBJ2-1|13|TRBD2|NA
CASSFRLANEQFF
TGTGCCAGCAGCTTCCGACTAGCCAATGAGCAGTTCTTC
>TRBV7-9|TRBJ1-6|17|TRBD1|NA
CASSSPGGTGASSPLHF
TGTGCCAGCAGCTCCCCGGGCGGGACAGGGGCTTCTTCACCCCTCCACTTT
>TRBV6-5|TRBJ2-5|14|TRBD2|NA
CASSYGRGGETQYF
TGTGCCAGCAGTTACGGGCGGGGGGGAGAGACCCAGTACTTC
>TRBV5-1|TRBJ2-5|16|TRBD1|NA
CASRPYYRGLQETQYF
TGCGCCAGCCGACCTTACTACAGGGGGCTACAAGAGACCCAGTACTTC
>TRBV7-3|TRBJ2-1|15|TRBD2|NA
CASSQTTSGLNEQFF
TGTGCCAGCAGCCAAACGACTAGCGGGCTCAATGAGCAGTTCTTC
>TRBV24-1|TRBJ2-6|16|NA|few
CATSDNNPSGANVLTF
TGTGCCACCAGTGATAACAACCCCTCTGGGGCCAACGTCCTGACTTTC
>TRBV6-5|TRBJ2-1|13|TRBD2|few
CASSPRLAGDTFF
TGTGCCAGCAGTCCGCGACTAGCGGGTGATACGTTCTTC
>TRBV5-5|TRBJ2-7|16|TRBD2|NA
CASSGRGGPTGHEQYF
TGTGCCAGCAGCGGACGGGGGGGCCCTACAGGCCACGAGCAGTACTTC
>TRBV18|TRBJ1-5|16|NA|NA
CASSPGAKGLNQPQHF
TGTGCCAGCTCACCGGGGGCGAAGGGGCTAAATCAGCCCCAGCATTTT
>TRBV5-1|TRBJ2-1|16|TRBD1|NA
CASSLNTGTGGNEQFF
TGCGCCAGCAGCTTAAATACCGGGACAGGGGGCAATGAGCAGTTCTTC
>TRBV24-1|TRBJ1-4|15|TRBD1|NA
CATSHSGTGGEKLFF
TGTGCCACCAGTCATTCCGGGACAGGTGGAGAAAAACTGTTTTTT
>TRBV15|TRBJ1-4|15|NA|NA
CATSRVGDSNEKLFF
TGTGCCACCAGCAGAGTAGGCGACAGTAATGAAAAACTGTTTTTT
>TRBV29-1|TRBJ2-3|15|TRBD2|NA
CSVEDRQRGGNTQYF
TGCAGCGTTGAAGACCGACAGCGGGGGGGAAATACGCAGTATTTT
>TRBV19|TRBJ2-1|15|NA|once
CASSIGSSSYNEQFF
TGTGCCAGTAGTATCGGGTCGAGCTCCTACAATGAGCAGTTCTTC
>TRBV5-4|TRBJ2-5|13|NA|NA
CASSIFRGETQYF
TGTGCCTCATCAATCTTCAGGGGAGAGACCCAGTACTTC
>TRBV10-2|TRBJ1-3|15|TRBD1|NA
CASSGGQRNGNTIYF
TGCGCCAGCAGCGGGGGACAGAGAAACGGAAACACCATATATTTT
>TRBV28|TRBJ1-5|14|TRBD1|NA
CASRPGQGGQPQHF
TGTGCCAGCAGACCGGGACAGGGTGGTCAGCCCCAGCATTTT
>TRBV5-6|TRBJ1-4|14|NA|few
CASRSRGSLAKLFF
TGTGCCAGCAGGTCGAGAGGGTCTCTAGCAAAACTGTTTTTT
>TRBV11-3|TRBJ2-1|17|TRBD2|NA
CASSSRLAGGYYNEQFF
TGTGCCAGCAGCTCCCGACTGGCGGGAGGGTACTACAATGAGCAGTTCTTC
>TRBV5-1|TRBJ2-3|14|NA|NA
CASRLRVGTDTQYF
TGCGCCAGCCGCCTCCGGGTGGGCACAGATACGCAGTATTTT
>TRBV18|TRBJ1-2|15|NA|NA
CASSPASLLNYGYTF
TGTGCCAGCTCACCCGCCTCTCTACTTAACTATGGCTACACCTTC
>TRBV4-1|TRBJ2-2|16|TRBD2|few
CASSLRDSGDTGELFF
TGCGCCAGCAGCCTCCGGGATAGCGGGGACACCGGGGAGCTGTTTTTT